This entry lists 4 T cell receptor beta chains sequenced from one sample in a study of chemoradiotherapy in HPV16-positive cancers. TCRdb's table, derived via immunoSEQ multiplex PCR, lists solely in-frame clones and lacks some. Here the sample spans about 9,000 clones, roughly 80% being singletons. The specimen was collected from a patient who underwent chemoradiotherapy. The receptors derive from a human donor with HPV-associated anogenital cancer.

This clone appeared a few times. This chain links TRBV6-1 with TRBJ2-3; 7 bases match TRBD2. V shed 10 bases and J 0 bases; nucleotides not matched to a gene: 10. The CDR3 contains 15 residues. The V gene's germline CDR1 is MNHNS and CDR2 SASEGT. In nucleotides, the CDR3 is TGTGCCACCCGGAAAGCGGGGTCGAGCACAGATACGCAGTATTTT. This codes for CATRKAGSSTDTQYF.

The count of this clone is one. V usage is TRBV7-2 and J usage is TRBJ2-3, with TRBD2 matching 12 bases. Germline values: CDR1 SGHTA, CDR2 FQGNSA. The CDR3 loop spans 16 amino acids. The trim removed 1 base at V and 6 bases at J, leaving 5 bases unmatched. The CDR3 coding sequence is TGTGCCAGCAGCTTAGGACTAGCGGGAGATTATGATACGCAGTATTTT. Its protein is CASSLGLAGDYDTQYF.

The chain joins TRBV19 to TRBJ1-1; 9 nucleotides align to TRBD1. Trimming removed 5 bases from V and 7 bases from J; junction bases left unmatched: 8. Germline CDR1 and CDR2: LNHDA and SQIVND (reference sequence). There are 14 residues in the CDR3. The CDR3 protein is CASSYLGQGSEAFF. In DNA form, the CDR3 reads TGTGCCAGTAGTTATCTGGGACAGGGTAGTGAAGCTTTCTTT.

V gene TRBV18 combines with J gene TRBJ2-3; D is unresolved. Germline V CDR1 and CDR2: KGHSH, LQKENI. V lost 4 bases, J lost 6 bases, and 14 bases lay in between. CDR3 length: 14 amino acids. CDR3 sequence: CASSRNTQQDTQYF. The CDR3 DNA sequence: TGTGCCAGCTCACGTAATACCCAGCAGGATACGCAGTATTTT. Full variable domain (remainder filled in from reference TRBV18 and TRBJ2-3): NAGVMQNPRHLVRRRGQEARLRCSPMKGHSHVYWYRQLPEEGLKFMVYLQKENIIDESGMPKERFSAEFPKEGPSILRIQQVVRGDSAAYFCASSRNTQQDTQYFGPGTRLTVL.